This T cell receptor (beta chain) came from a study of regulatory T cells in long-lasting Graves disease. Study overall: Graves' patients (newly diagnosed) had been on antithyroid drugs under 3 months.

V was trimmed by 5 bases and J by 8 bases, leaving 39 bases between them. Germline lookup yields CDR1 SEHNR and CDR2 FQNEAQ (reference sequence). The CDR3 runs 21 residues. Building of the TCR beta libraries involved iRepertoire HTBI primers and Arm-PCR of CDR3 regions. TCRdb fed the multiplex PCR reads into MiXCR, producing one record per CDR3 protein. The sample consists of a few hundred thousand distinct CDR3 sequences, roughly a fifth of them appearing once. The time point denotes: newly diagnosed GD, antithyroid drugs for less than 3 months. PBMC-derived RNA was used for the TCR library. In each case, Graves' disease was diagnosed per American Thyroid Association guidelines. This clonotype was seen more than once but under ten times. These same data were also listed under a study on T cells in Graves' hyperthyroidism and ophthalmopathy. That study reports: HTBI primers were employed in a first-round RT-PCR of the TCR CDR3. Prediction of ophthalmopathy progression came a median around 6 months pre-onset.

Sequenced material: peripheral blood mononuclear cells (PBMCs), taken at new diagnosis, from a patient treated with antithyroid drugs. This sequence was found in a woman in her twenties or thirties with Graves disease. The chain joins TRBV7-9 to TRBJ1-1, with D hard to call. The CDR3 protein is CASSLPNQELILKWGGAEAFF. The DNA for the CDR3 is TGTGCCAGCAGCCTTCCTAACCAGGAGTTGATTTTGAAGTGGGGAGGAGCAGAAGCTTTCTTT. The entire variable domain, with the rest obtained from reference TRBV7-9 and TRBJ1-1, is as follows: DTGVSQNPRHKITKRGQNVTFRCDPISEHNRLYWYRQTLGQGPEFLTYFQNEAQLEKSRLLSDRFSAERPKGSFSTLEIQRTEQGDSAMYLCASSLPNQELILKWGGAEAFFGQGTRLTVV.